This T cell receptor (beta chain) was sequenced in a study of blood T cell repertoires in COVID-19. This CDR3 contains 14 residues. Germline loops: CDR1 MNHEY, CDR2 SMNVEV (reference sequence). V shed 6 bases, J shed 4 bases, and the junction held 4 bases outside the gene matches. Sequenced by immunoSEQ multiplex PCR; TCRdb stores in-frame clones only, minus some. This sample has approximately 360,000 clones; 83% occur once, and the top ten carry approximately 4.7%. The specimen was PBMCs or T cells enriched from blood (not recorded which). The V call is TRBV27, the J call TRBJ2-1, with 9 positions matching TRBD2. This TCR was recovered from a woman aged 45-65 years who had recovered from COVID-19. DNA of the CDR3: TGTGCCAGCAGGAGACTAGCGGAGTACAATGAGCAGTTCTTC. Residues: CASRRLAEYNEQFF.